This is a list of T cell receptor beta chains from one sample in a study of regulatory dendritic cells for organ transplantation. These receptors have no identified antigens. Profiled with immunoSEQ multiplex PCR; TCRdb holds only in-frame clones, not every one. The table records over 10,000 clones, roughly 89% of them present only once. Sequencing was done on a sample of naive CD8+ T cells from blood cultured with regulatory dendritic cells. The receptors come from a human donor in good health. Both conserved end residues are part of each CDR3. The order of the fields is D gene, clone size, V gene, J gene, CDR3 protein, CDR3 DNA. D genes are given only for firm matches. Size is stated for part of the rows, as once, few or many counts, or as a class when the clone is expanded.

d_call: -; clone_size: -; v_call: TRBV7-8; j_call: TRBJ2-7; cdr3_aa: CASSLRRDQNPYEQYF; cdr3_nt: TGTGCCAGCAGCTTAAGGCGGGACCAAAACCCCTACGAGCAGTACTTC
d_call: -; clone_size: -; v_call: TRBV5-6; j_call: TRBJ2-7; cdr3_aa: CASSLWGAILYEQYF; cdr3_nt: TGTGCCAGCAGCTTGTGGGGGGCTATTCTCTACGAGCAGTACTTC
d_call: -; clone_size: -; v_call: TRBV19; j_call: TRBJ1-2; cdr3_aa: CASSIASYGYTF; cdr3_nt: TGTGCCAGTAGTATTGCCAGTTATGGCTACACCTTC
d_call: -; clone_size: -; v_call: TRBV2; j_call: TRBJ1-5; cdr3_aa: CASSDGGRRGNQPQHF; cdr3_nt: TGTGCCAGCAGTGATGGGGGGCGCCGGGGCAATCAGCCCCAGCATTTT
d_call: -; clone_size: -; v_call: TRBV10-3; j_call: TRBJ2-7; cdr3_aa: CAISLHETTGYGPDYEQYF; cdr3_nt: TGTGCCATCAGTCTACACGAAACCACAGGGTATGGTCCAGACTACGAGCAGTACTTC
d_call: -; clone_size: -; v_call: TRBV4-1; j_call: TRBJ1-1; cdr3_aa: CASSQGYGGRTEAFF; cdr3_nt: TGCGCCAGCAGCCAAGGTTACGGGGGGCGCACTGAAGCTTTCTTT
d_call: -; clone_size: -; v_call: TRBV28; j_call: TRBJ1-5; cdr3_aa: CASSSGTPGPQHF; cdr3_nt: TGTGCCAGCAGTTCAGGGACACCGGGGCCCCAGCATTTT
d_call: -; clone_size: -; v_call: TRBV19; j_call: TRBJ2-7; cdr3_aa: CASIPLGTTRLSYEQYF; cdr3_nt: TGTGCCAGTATCCCCCTCGGGACAACTAGACTCTCCTACGAGCAGTACTTC
d_call: -; clone_size: -; v_call: TRBV21-1; j_call: TRBJ2-2; cdr3_aa: CASSKEMSGSTGELFF; cdr3_nt: TGTGCCAGCAGCAAAGAAATGTCGGGGAGCACCGGGGAGCTGTTTTTT
d_call: -; clone_size: -; v_call: TRBV7-3; j_call: TRBJ2-3; cdr3_aa: CASSLDGRSTDTQYF; cdr3_nt: TGTGCCAGCAGCTTAGACGGTCGTAGCACAGATACGCAGTATTTT
d_call: -; clone_size: -; v_call: TRBV7-6; j_call: TRBJ2-2; cdr3_aa: CASSWEDPGNTGELFF; cdr3_nt: TGTGCCAGCAGCTGGGAGGATCCGGGGAACACCGGGGAGCTGTTTTTT
d_call: -; clone_size: once; v_call: TRBV7-9; j_call: TRBJ2-2; cdr3_aa: CASSFQGTASGELFF; cdr3_nt: TGTGCCAGCAGCTTCCAAGGGACGGCCAGCGGGGAGCTGTTTTTT
d_call: -; clone_size: -; v_call: TRBV28; j_call: TRBJ2-6; cdr3_aa: CASRPRQLLFAGANVLTF; cdr3_nt: TGTGCCAGCAGGCCGCGACAACTTCTTTTTGCTGGGGCCAACGTCCTGACTTTC
d_call: -; clone_size: -; v_call: TRBV28; j_call: TRBJ2-1; cdr3_aa: CASSPGVSYNEQFF; cdr3_nt: TGTGCCAGCTCGCCGGGAGTCTCCTACAATGAGCAGTTCTTC
d_call: TRBD1; clone_size: -; v_call: TRBV5-6; j_call: TRBJ1-1; cdr3_aa: CASSEQGAGVTEAFF; cdr3_nt: TGTGCCAGCAGCGAACAGGGGGCAGGGGTGACTGAAGCTTTCTTT
d_call: TRBD1; clone_size: -; v_call: TRBV6-1; j_call: TRBJ1-6; cdr3_aa: CASSAPGTGSF; cdr3_nt: TGTGCCAGCAGTGCTCCCGGGACAGGATCCTTT
d_call: -; clone_size: -; v_call: TRBV19; j_call: TRBJ1-1; cdr3_aa: CASSPRDRMNTEAFF; cdr3_nt: TGTGCCAGTAGTCCACGGGACCGAATGAACACTGAAGCTTTCTTT
d_call: -; clone_size: once; v_call: TRBV4-2; j_call: TRBJ2-7; cdr3_aa: CASSQGGRYEQYF; cdr3_nt: TGTGCCAGCAGCCAGGGGGGTCGGTACGAGCAGTACTTC
d_call: -; clone_size: -; v_call: TRBV27; j_call: TRBJ2-5; cdr3_aa: CASSLSMGQETQYF; cdr3_nt: TGTGCCAGCAGTTTATCGATGGGGCAAGAGACCCAGTACTTC
d_call: -; clone_size: -; v_call: TRBV19; j_call: TRBJ2-3; cdr3_aa: CASQGRATDTQYF; cdr3_nt: TGTGCCAGTCAGGGGCGAGCTACAGATACGCAGTATTTT
d_call: -; clone_size: few; v_call: TRBV5-6; j_call: TRBJ1-1; cdr3_aa: CASSLGSAEAFF; cdr3_nt: TGTGCCAGCAGCCTGGGAAGCGCTGAAGCTTTCTTT